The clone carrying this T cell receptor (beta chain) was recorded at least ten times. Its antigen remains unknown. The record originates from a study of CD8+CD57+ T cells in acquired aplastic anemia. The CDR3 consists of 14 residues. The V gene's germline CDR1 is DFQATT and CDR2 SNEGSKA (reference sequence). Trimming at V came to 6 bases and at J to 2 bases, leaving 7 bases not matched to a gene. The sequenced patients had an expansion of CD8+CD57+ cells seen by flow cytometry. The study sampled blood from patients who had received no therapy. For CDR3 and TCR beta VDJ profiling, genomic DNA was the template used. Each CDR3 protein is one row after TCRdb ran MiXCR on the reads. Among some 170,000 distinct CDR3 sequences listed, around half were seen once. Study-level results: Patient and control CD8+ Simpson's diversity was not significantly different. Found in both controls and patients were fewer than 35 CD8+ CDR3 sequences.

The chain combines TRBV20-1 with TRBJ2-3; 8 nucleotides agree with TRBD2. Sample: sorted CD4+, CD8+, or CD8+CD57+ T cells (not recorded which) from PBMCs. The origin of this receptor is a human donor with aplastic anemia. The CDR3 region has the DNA TGCAGTGCCGCCGGGGGGGCACTCACAGATACGCAGTATTTT. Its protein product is CSAAGGALTDTQYF.